The sequence of this TCR beta chain was determined in a study of OX40 agonist ivuxolimab in advanced cancers. Study overall: Prior checkpoint blockade (anti-PD-1, anti-PD-L1 or anti-CTLA-4) was permitted; 35% to 50% had it. General study findings and limits: Partly responding patients at 0.1-3.0 mg/kg showed some of the smallest clonal expansion.

Note on this clone: Its antigen is currently unknown.

Sequencing was performed with immunoSEQ multiplex PCR; in TCRdb, only in-frame clones are kept and a portion is missing. The sample records 95,000 to 150,000 clones, just over 90% being singletons. There are 14 residues in the CDR3. Germline values: CDR1 MGHRA, CDR2 YSYEKL. Trimming removed 3 bases from V and 8 bases from J, with 16 bases in between. Samples of blood were obtained at baseline, on cycle 4 day 1, and on cycle 7 day 1. V gene TRBV4-1 combines with J gene TRBJ1-1; D remains ambiguous. The sequence was obtained from an adult with an advanced solid tumor such as melanoma, head and neck, liver or kidney cancer. The source was CD4+ or CD8+ T cells sorted from blood, collected in a trial of the OX40 agonist ivuxolimab. For the CDR3, the DNA is TGCGCCAGCAGCCAGCCTTGGCAAAAGCAGGAAGCTTTCTTT. This sequence encodes CASSQPWQKQEAFF.